This entry is about one TCR beta chain. Its matching antigen is unknown. The data were obtained in a study of T cells in Graves' hyperthyroidism and ophthalmopathy. Looking at the study overall: Specimen type is peripheral blood, collected at initial diagnosis prior to any treatment.

Amplified regions were TCR beta CDR3 sequences from RNA transcripts. The HTBI primer set drove a first-round RT-PCR of the TCR CDR3. TCRdb ran MiXCR on the multiplex PCR reads and lists one entry per CDR3 protein. The table has 95,000 to 110,000 distinct CDR3 sequences, 47% seen once. Broader study findings: Most clonotypes expanded in thyroid above 0.001 were likewise present in blood.

CDR3 size: 16 residues. Germline CDR1 and CDR2: LNHDA and SQIVND (reference sequence). With 7 bases removed from V and 4 bases from J, the gap between germline ends came to 20 bases. Absence of ophthalmopathy progression within 18 months defined stable Graves' hyperthyroidism. Orbital computed tomography, thyroid ultrasound, serum thyroxine and TRAb, and clinical symptoms together informed the diagnoses. The material sequenced was blood. The source of this sequence is a man aged 35-49 years with Graves' hyperthyroidism. This chain connects TRBV19 to TRBJ1-5; TRBD1 is a possible D gene (6 bases). CDR3: CASTGAGEVGNQPQHF. The CDR3 DNA is TGTGCCAGTACGGGGGCAGGGGAGGTAGGAAATCAGCCCCAGCATTTT.